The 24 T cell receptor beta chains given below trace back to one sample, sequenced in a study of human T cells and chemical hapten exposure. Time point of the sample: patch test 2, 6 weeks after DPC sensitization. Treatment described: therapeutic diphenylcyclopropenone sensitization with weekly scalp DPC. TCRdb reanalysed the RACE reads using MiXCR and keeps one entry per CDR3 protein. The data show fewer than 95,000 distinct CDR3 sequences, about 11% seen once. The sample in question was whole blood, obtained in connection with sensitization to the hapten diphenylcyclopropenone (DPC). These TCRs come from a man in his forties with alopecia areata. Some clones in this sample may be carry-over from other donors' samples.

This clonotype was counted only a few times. The CDR3 region has the DNA TGTGCCAGTAGTATTCCCGGGGTCCTTCGTAACAATCAGCCCCAGCATTTT. Its protein product is CASSIPGVLRNNQPQHF. The chain joins TRBV19 to TRBJ1-5; D gene uncertain. Trimming removed 3 bases at V and 3 bases at J, with 18 bases between. The CDR3 sequence is 17 residues long. Germline values: CDR1 LNHDA, CDR2 SQIVND (reference sequence).

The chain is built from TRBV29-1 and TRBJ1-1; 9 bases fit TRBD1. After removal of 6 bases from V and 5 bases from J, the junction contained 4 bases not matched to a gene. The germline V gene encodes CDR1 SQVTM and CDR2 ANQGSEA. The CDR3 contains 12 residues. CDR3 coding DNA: TGCAGCGTGGACAGGGGTTGGACTGAAGCTTTCTTT. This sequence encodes CSVDRGWTEAFF.

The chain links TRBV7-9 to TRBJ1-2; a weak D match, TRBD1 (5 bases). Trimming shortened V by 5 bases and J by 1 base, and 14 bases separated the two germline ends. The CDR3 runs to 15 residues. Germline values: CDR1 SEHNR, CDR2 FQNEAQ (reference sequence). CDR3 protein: CASSPPGRVNYGYTF. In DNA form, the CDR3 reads TGTGCCAGCAGCCCTCCCGGCAGGGTTAACTATGGCTACACCTTC.

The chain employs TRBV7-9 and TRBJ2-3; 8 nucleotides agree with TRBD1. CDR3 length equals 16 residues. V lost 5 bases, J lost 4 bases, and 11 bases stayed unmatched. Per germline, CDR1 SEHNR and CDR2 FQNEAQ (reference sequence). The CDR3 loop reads CASSPRRGTGSDTQYF. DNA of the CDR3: TGTGCCAGCAGCCCCCGAAGGGGGACAGGTTCAGATACGCAGTATTTT.

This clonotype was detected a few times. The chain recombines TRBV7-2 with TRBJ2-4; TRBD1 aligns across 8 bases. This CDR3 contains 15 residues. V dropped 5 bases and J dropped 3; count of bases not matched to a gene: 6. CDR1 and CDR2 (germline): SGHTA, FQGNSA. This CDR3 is CASSPGGGGKNIQYF. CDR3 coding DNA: TGTGCCAGCAGCCCAGGGGGCGGTGGCAAAAACATTCAGTACTTC. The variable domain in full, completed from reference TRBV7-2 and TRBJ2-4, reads GAGVSQSPSNKVTEKGKDVELRCDPISGHTALYWYRQSLGQGLEFLIYFQGNSAPDKSGLPSDRFSAERTGGSVSTLTIQRTQQEDSAVYLCASSPGGGGKNIQYFGAGTRLSVL.

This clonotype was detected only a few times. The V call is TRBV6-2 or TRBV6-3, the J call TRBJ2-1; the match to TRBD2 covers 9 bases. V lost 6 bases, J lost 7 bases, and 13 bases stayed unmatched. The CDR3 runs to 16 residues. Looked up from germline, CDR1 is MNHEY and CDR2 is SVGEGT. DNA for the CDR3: TGTGCCAGCAGAAAACATAGCGGGAGTGGGGGGAATGAGCAGTTCTTC. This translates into CASRKHSGSGGNEQFF.

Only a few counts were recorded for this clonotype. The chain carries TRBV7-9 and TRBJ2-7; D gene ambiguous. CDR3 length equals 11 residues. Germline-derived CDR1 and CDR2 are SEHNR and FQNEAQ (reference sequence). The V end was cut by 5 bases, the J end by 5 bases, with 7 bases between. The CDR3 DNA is TGTGCCAGCAGCCGTACAGACGAGCAGTACTTC. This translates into CASSRTDEQYF.

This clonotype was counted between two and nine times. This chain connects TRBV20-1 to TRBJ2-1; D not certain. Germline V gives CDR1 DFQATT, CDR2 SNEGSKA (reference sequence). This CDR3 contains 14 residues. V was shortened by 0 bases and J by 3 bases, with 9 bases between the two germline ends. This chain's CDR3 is CSARDESFYNEQFF. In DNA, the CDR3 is TGCAGTGCTAGAGATGAGTCTTTCTACAATGAGCAGTTCTTC.

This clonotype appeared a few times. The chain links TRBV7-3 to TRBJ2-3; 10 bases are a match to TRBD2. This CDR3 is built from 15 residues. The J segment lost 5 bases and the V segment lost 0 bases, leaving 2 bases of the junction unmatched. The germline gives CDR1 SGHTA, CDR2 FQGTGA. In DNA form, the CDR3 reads TGTGCCAGCAGCTTAACTAGCGGGAGGATAGATACGCAGTATTTT. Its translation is CASSLTSGRIDTQYF.

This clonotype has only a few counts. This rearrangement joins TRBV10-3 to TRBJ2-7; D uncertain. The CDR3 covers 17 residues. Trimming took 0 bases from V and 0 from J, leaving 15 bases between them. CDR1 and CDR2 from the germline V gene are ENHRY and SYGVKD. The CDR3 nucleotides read TGTGCCATCAGTGAGTCTCAGAAAGGAAGGGTCTCCTACGAGCAGTACTTC. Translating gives CAISESQKGRVSYEQYF.

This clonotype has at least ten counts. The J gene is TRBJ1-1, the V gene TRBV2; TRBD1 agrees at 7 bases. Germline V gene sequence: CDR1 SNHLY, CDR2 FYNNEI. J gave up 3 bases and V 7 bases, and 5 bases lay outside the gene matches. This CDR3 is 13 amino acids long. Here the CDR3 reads CASKRGQDTEAFF. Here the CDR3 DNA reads TGTGCCAGCAAGAGGGGGCAGGACACTGAAGCTTTCTTT.

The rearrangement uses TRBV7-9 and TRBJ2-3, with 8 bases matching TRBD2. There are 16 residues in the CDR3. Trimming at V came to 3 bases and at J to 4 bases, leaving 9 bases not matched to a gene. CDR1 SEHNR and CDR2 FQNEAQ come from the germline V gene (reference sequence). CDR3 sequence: CASSFSEAGAADTQYF. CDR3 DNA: TGTGCCAGCAGCTTCAGTGAAGCGGGAGCGGCAGATACGCAGTATTTT.

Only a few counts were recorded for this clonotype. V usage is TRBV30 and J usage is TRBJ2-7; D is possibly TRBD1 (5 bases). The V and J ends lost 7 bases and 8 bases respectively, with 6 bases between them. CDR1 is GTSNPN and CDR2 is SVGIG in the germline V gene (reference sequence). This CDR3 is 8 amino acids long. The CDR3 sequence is CALGQQYF. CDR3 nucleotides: TGTGCCTTGGGGCAGCAGTACTTC.

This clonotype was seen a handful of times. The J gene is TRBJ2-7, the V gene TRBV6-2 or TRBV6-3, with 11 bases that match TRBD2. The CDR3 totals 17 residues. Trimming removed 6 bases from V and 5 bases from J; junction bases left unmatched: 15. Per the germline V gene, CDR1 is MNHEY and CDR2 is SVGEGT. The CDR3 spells CASRPNRLAGRGDEQYF. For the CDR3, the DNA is TGTGCCAGCAGACCCAACCGACTAGCGGGAAGAGGCGACGAGCAGTACTTC.

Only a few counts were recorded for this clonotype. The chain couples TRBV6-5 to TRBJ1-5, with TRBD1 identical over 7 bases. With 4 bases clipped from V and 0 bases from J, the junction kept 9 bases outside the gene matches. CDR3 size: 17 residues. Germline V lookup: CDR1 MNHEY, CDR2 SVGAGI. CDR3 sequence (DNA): TGTGCCAGCAGTTCAAGGGGGCCCTCGTATAGCAATCAGCCCCAGCATTTT. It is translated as CASSSRGPSYSNQPQHF.

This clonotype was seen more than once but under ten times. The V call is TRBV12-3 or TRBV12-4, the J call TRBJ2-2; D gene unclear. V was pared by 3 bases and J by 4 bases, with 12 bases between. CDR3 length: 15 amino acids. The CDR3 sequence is CASSFPASVTGELFF. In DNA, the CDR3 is TGTGCCAGCAGTTTTCCGGCCAGCGTCACCGGGGAGCTGTTTTTT.

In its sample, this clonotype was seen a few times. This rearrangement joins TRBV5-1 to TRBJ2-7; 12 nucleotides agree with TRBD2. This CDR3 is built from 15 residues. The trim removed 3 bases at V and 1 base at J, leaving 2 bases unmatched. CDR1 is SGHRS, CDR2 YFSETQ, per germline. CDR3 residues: CASSSGLAGSYEQYV. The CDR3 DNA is TGCGCCAGCAGCTCCGGACTAGCGGGATCCTACGAGCAGTACGTC.

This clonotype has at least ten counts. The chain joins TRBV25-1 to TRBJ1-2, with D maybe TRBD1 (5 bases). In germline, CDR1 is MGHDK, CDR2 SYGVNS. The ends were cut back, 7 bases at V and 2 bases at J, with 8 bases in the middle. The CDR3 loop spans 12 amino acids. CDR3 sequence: CASKPGNYGYTF. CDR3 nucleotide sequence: TGTGCCAGCAAACCAGGGAACTATGGCTACACCTTC.

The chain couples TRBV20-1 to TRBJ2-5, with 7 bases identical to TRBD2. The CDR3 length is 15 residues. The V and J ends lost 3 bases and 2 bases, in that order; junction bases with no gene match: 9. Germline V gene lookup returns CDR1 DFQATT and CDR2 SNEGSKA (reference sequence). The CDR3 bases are TGCAGTGCTAGCGTTTTAGCGGGTAGGCAAGAGACCCAGTACTTC. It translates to CSASVLAGRQETQYF.

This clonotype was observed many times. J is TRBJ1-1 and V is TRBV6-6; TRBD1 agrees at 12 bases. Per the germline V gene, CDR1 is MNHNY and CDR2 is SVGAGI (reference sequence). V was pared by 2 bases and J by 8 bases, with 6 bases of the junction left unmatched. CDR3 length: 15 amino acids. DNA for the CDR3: TGTGCCAGCAGTTACCCGGGACAGGGGGCGACGGAAGCTTTCTTT. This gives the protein CASSYPGQGATEAFF.

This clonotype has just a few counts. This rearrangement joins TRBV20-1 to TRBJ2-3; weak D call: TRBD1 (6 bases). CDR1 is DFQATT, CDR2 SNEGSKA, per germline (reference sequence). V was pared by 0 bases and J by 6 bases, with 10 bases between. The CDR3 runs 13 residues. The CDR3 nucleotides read TGCAGTGCTAGAGAGGGGGCCCGGGATACGCAGTATTTT. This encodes CSAREGARDTQYF.

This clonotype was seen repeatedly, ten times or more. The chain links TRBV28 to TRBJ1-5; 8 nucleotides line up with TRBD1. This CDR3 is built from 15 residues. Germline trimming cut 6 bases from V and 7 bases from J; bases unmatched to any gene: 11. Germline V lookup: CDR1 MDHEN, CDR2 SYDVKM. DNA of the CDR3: TGTGCCAGCAGCGATTCAGGGGGCGCGGTGCAGCCCCAGCATTTT. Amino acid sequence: CASSDSGGAVQPQHF.

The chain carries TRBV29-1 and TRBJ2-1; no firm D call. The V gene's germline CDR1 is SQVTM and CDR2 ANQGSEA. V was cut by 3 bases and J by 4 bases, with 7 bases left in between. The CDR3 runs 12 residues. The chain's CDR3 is CSVDNGYNEQFF. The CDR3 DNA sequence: TGCAGCGTTGACAATGGTTACAATGAGCAGTTCTTC.

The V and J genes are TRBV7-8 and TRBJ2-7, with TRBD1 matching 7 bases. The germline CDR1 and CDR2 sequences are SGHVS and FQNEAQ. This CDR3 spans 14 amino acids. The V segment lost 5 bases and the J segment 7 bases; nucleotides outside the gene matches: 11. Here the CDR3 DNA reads TGTGCCAGCAGCCCGGACAGGCCCCCAGGGGAGCAGTACGTC. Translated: CASSPDRPPGEQYV.